Shown below are 7 T cell receptor beta chains from a single sample sequenced in a study of CD8 T cells in ankylosing spondylitis. MiXCR, run by TCRdb on the 5' RACE reads, gives a single entry per CDR3 protein. The table has about 440,000 distinct CDR3 sequences, 15% to 20% seen once. Whole-study findings and limits: In ankylosing spondylitis blood, a motif of roughly 8 highly homologous TCR beta variants appeared characteristic.

Antigens of these TCRs are unknown. Sample: blood, either unsorted or a sorted T cell fraction (not recorded which). These receptors were collected from a male donor with ankylosing spondylitis.

This clonotype was detected only a few times. The chain has TRBV28 and TRBJ1-5, with D perhaps TRBD1 (6 bases). CDR3 length: 16 residues. The V gene's germline CDR1 is MDHEN and CDR2 SYDVKM. V gave up 1 base and J gave up 2 bases, with 12 bases separating them. Written as DNA, the CDR3 is TGTGCCAGCAGTTTATTTGAAGGGGGTCGCAATCAGCCCCAGCATTTT. As protein: CASSLFEGGRNQPQHF.

This clonotype has a handful of counts. The chain uses TRBV6-1 and TRBJ1-2; a possible D gene is TRBD1 (5 bases). Germline loops: CDR1 MNHNS, CDR2 SASEGT. CDR3 length equals 13 residues. V lost 5 bases and J 2 bases, leaving 9 bases between the germline ends. Written as DNA, the CDR3 is TGTGCCAGCAGTAGGGACGAGAACTATGGCTACACCTTC. It codes for CASSRDENYGYTF.

The chain couples TRBV5-1 to TRBJ2-1, with TRBD2 matching over 7 bases. This CDR3 is built from 17 residues. The V gene end was trimmed by 0 bases and the J gene end by 1 base; junction bases not matched to a gene: 7. Germline loops: CDR1 SGHRS, CDR2 YFSETQ. CDR3 DNA: TGCGCCAGCAGCTTGGTGGGGCAGGGACTATCCTACAATGAGCAGTTCTTC. This encodes CASSLVGQGLSYNEQFF.

This clonotype was recorded a few times. The chain combines TRBV7-2 with TRBJ2-7; 9 bases line up with TRBD1. This CDR3 comprises 15 residues. Germline assignment: CDR1 SGHTA and CDR2 FQGNSA. With V trimmed by 5 bases and J by 4 bases, 9 bases remained unmatched. The CDR3 coding sequence is TGTGCCAGCAGCCGAGGACAGGGGAAGGTGTACGAGCAGTACTTC. It is translated as CASSRGQGKVYEQYF.

This clonotype came up a few times. The CDR3 DNA sequence: TGCGCCAGCAGAAGGTCCGAGCAGGCATACAATGAGCAGTTCTTC. It encodes CASRRSEQAYNEQFF. The chain recombines TRBV5-1 with TRBJ2-1; D gene unclear. The CDR3 consists of 15 residues. V was shortened by 5 bases and J by 4 bases, with 16 bases between the two germline ends. The V gene's germline CDR1 is SGHRS and CDR2 YFSETQ.

This clonotype was observed once. The chain combines TRBV10-3 with TRBJ2-3; 9 bases map to TRBD1. Per germline, CDR1 ENHRY and CDR2 SYGVKD. The V and J ends lost 7 bases and 4 bases, in that order; junction bases with no gene match: 9. CDR3 size: 15 residues. The CDR3 protein is CAINNRDRVADTQYF. The CDR3 coding sequence is TGTGCCATCAATAACCGGGACAGGGTCGCAGATACGCAGTATTTT.

This clonotype was counted a few times. The germline gene is not matched at one end of the junction; a read error may be the cause. CDR3 in amino acids: CASSQYKVERGEQYF. Written as DNA, the CDR3 is TGTGCCAGCAGCCAATACAAGGTGGAGCGTGGCGAGCAGTACTTT. The chain recombines TRBV3-1 with TRBJ2-7; D is undetermined. The V gene's germline CDR1 is LGHDT and CDR2 YNNKEL (reference sequence). This CDR3 contains 15 residues.